This TCR beta chain was sequenced during a study of molecular identifiers for immune sequencing clone quantification. Listed TCR primers, together with previously described methods, were used for the bulk TCR libraries. A single record per CDR3 protein comes from TCRdb applying MiXCR to the PCR reads. The data contain some 89,000 distinct CDR3 sequences, about 24% of them singletons. On this clonotype itself: This may arise from a read error, as a much more abundant clone is one base away.

What was sequenced was naive CD8+ T cells from blood, with Jurkat cell RNA spiked in. Subset: FACS-sorted CD8+CD4-CCR7+CD45RA+ naive T cells. The TCR was taken from a human donor in good health. Some libraries in this study had Jurkat cell RNA spiked in.

CDR3 coding DNA: TGTGCCAGTAATAGCGGTTTAGCGGGGGGAGACACCGGGGAGCCGTTTTTT. Translating it yields CASNSGLAGGDTGEPFF. This chain connects TRBV19 to TRBJ2-2, with 10 bases that match TRBD2. Germline V CDR1 and CDR2: LNHDA, SQIVND (reference sequence). CDR3 size: 17 residues.